Shown below are 32 T cell receptor beta chains from a single sample sequenced in a study of blood T cells in healthy people across ages. Together with a sample-barcoded 5' primer, a J-beta primer mix was included in a second PCR lasting about 7 to 11 cycles. One entry per CDR3 protein, called by TCRdb with MiXCR from the 5' RACE reads. The table lists some 750,000 distinct CDR3 sequences, around a fifth of them singletons. Sequencing input: blood. These receptors were obtained from a man between 65 and 85 years old in good health.

The gene calls are TRBV20-1 and TRBJ1-5, with D perhaps TRBD1 (6 bases). The CDR3 has 15 residues. Germline CDR1 is DFQATT and CDR2 is SNEGSKA (reference sequence). Trimming cost V 7 bases and J 2 bases, with 18 bases left between them. The CDR3 is CSVSNRANGNQPQHF. CDR3 DNA: TGCAGTGTTAGCAACAGGGCGAACGGCAATCAGCCCCAGCATTTT.

V gene TRBV24-1 combines with J gene TRBJ2-3; TRBD1 matches at 11 bases. Per germline, CDR1 KGHDR and CDR2 SFDVKD. J lost 5 bases, V lost 5 bases, and 8 bases had no gene match. CDR3 length: 16 amino acids. For the CDR3, the DNA is TGTGCCACCAGTGCCAAGAGGACAGGGGGCCTAGATACGCAGTATTTT. Translated: CATSAKRTGGLDTQYF.

The chain employs TRBV10-2 and TRBJ1-2; no clear D gene. V was trimmed by 3 bases and J by 0 bases, leaving 8 bases between them. The V gene's germline CDR1 is WSHSY and CDR2 SAAADI. The CDR3 contains 14 residues. CDR3 bases: TGCGCCAGCAGTGATAGGCAGGCTAACTATGGCTACACCTTC. As protein: CASSDRQANYGYTF.

The V call is TRBV20-1, the J call TRBJ2-5; D is ambiguous. The J call may be wrong; the DNA end is better matched by TRBJ2-1. The germline V gene encodes CDR1 DFQATT and CDR2 SNEGSKA (reference sequence). The CDR3 is made up of 13 amino acids. The CDR3 DNA sequence: TGCAGTGCTAGAGATCGGCTTTTCAATGAGCAGTTCTTC. This encodes CSARDRLFNEQFF.

The chain uses TRBV2 and TRBJ1-2; perhaps TRBD1 as D (5 bases). V dropped 1 base and J dropped 3 bases, with 6 bases sitting between them. Germline-derived CDR1 and CDR2 are SNHLY and FYNNEI. The CDR3 runs to 13 residues. CDR3 bases: TGTGCCAGCAGTGAAGGAGGGGACTATGGCTACACCTTC. It yields the protein CASSEGGDYGYTF.

This clonotype has a handful of counts. This sequence joins TRBV7-2 and TRBJ1-4; 9 positions agree with TRBD1. CDR1 and CDR2 (germline): SGHTA, FQGNSA. V dropped 6 bases and J dropped 6; count of bases not matched to a gene: 5. This CDR3 has 14 residues. CDR3 in DNA: TGTGCCAGCAGAAAGACAGGGGGGGATGAAAAACTGTTTTTT. This encodes CASRKTGGDEKLFF.

This clonotype was seen more than once but under ten times. Here the CDR3 DNA reads TGTGCCAGCCAGACAGGGGGCACTGAAGCTTTCTTT. It translates to CASQTGGTEAFF. V is TRBV10-3 and J is TRBJ1-1, with 9 positions matching TRBD1. Germline V gives CDR1 ENHRY, CDR2 SYGVKD. This CDR3 has 12 amino acids. The trim removed 10 bases at V and 4 bases at J, leaving 4 bases unmatched.

As to this clonotype: A read error may produce the germline difference seen at one junction end. The J gene is TRBJ1-1, the V gene TRBV4-2; weak D call: TRBD1 (5 bases). CDR1 and CDR2 from the germline V gene are LGHNA and YNFKEQ. This CDR3 comprises 14 residues. CDR3 protein: CAGSQGAPNTEAFF. The CDR3 DNA sequence: TGTGCCGGCAGCCAAGGGGCGCCGAACACTGAAGCTTTCTTT.

CDR3 sequence: CATSDPNPSGSGETQYF. CDR3 DNA: TGTGCCACCAGTGACCCGAACCCTAGCGGGAGCGGGGAGACCCAGTACTTC. The V call is TRBV24-1, the J call TRBJ2-7, with 10 bases identical to TRBD2. The end of the DNA aligns better with TRBJ2-5, so the J call may be wrong. The CDR3 covers 17 residues. Germline V lookup: CDR1 KGHDR, CDR2 SFDVKD.

This clonotype was seen ten or more times. The chain has TRBV18 and TRBJ2-3; no definite D call. V was trimmed by 8 bases and J by 1 base, leaving 10 bases between them. Germline loops: CDR1 KGHSH, CDR2 LQKENI. The CDR3 runs 13 residues. As DNA, the CDR3 is TGTGCCAGCAGTCCCTTAGGCACAGATACGCAGTATTTT. It specifies CASSPLGTDTQYF.

V gene TRBV3-1 combines with J gene TRBJ2-5, with unresolved D. The CDR3 runs to 12 residues. V lost 1 base to trimming and J lost 7 bases, with 7 bases between them. In germline, CDR1 is LGHDT, CDR2 YNNKEL (reference sequence). The CDR3 loop reads CASSQGQATQYF. DNA of the CDR3: TGTGCCAGCAGCCAAGGCCAGGCGACCCAGTACTTC.

This clonotype has a handful of counts. The genes are TRBV3-1 and TRBJ2-7; D may be TRBD1 (5 bases). V lost 7 bases and J lost 6, with 10 bases in between. The CDR3 runs 11 residues. Per the germline V gene, CDR1 is LGHDT and CDR2 is YNNKEL (reference sequence). The CDR3 is CASNLQGEQYF. CDR3 in DNA: TGTGCCAGCAACCTCCAGGGCGAGCAGTACTTC.

The genes are TRBV7-3 and TRBJ2-2; TRBD2 might be the D (5 bases). Germline CDR1 SGHTA, CDR2 FQGTGA. The CDR3 spans 14 residues. V was pared by 8 bases and J by 5 bases, with 15 bases between. CDR3 region: CASDSLSGTGELFF. The CDR3 DNA reads TGTGCCAGCGACTCTCTCTCGGGAACCGGGGAGCTGTTTTTT.

J is TRBJ2-7 and V is TRBV20-1; D possibly corresponds to TRBD1 (6 bases). Trimming pared 2 bases from V and 0 bases from J, leaving 14 bases between. In germline, CDR1 is DFQATT, CDR2 SNEGSKA (reference sequence). The CDR3 has 15 residues. The CDR3 bases are TGCAGTGCTAGACAAAATGGGGGCAGCTCCTACGAGCAGTACGTC. The encoded protein is CSARQNGGSSYEQYV.

The V and J genes are TRBV12-3 or TRBV12-4 and TRBJ1-6; 9 nucleotides agree with TRBD1. The CDR3 runs 15 residues. Unmatched junction bases numbered 10, after V lost 6 bases and J lost 10 bases. CDR3 nucleotide sequence: TGTGCCAGCAGCCGAAGGACAGGGGCTGAGTCACCCCTCCACTTT. It encodes CASSRRTGAESPLHF.

The chain uses TRBV14 and TRBJ2-7; D is perhaps TRBD1 (6 bases). The CDR3 consists of 15 residues. Germline CDR1 reads SGHDN; CDR2 reads FVKESK. V was shortened by 0 bases and J by 4 bases, with 13 bases between the two germline ends. CDR3 loop: CASSQDRRQEYEQYF. The CDR3 nucleotides read TGTGCCAGCAGCCAAGATCGCAGACAGGAGTACGAGCAGTACTTC. Complete variable domain (other parts from reference TRBV14 and TRBJ2-7): EAGVTQFPSHSVIEKGQTVTLRCDPISGHDNLYWYRRVMGKEIKFLLHFVKESKQDESGMPNNRFLAERTGGTYSTLKVQPAELEDSGVYFCASSQDRRQEYEQYFGPGTRLTVT.

This clonotype was recorded only once. CDR3 DNA: TGTGCCAGCAGCGTAGATGTCGTCGCGGGAGTTGGCAATGAGCAGTTCTTC. Its translation: CASSVDVVAGVGNEQFF. V usage is TRBV9 and J usage is TRBJ2-1; 7 positions match TRBD2. CDR1 and CDR2 (germline): SGDLS, YYNGEE. J lost 6 bases, V lost 0 bases, and 12 bases had no gene match. This CDR3 has 17 residues.

V gene TRBV3-1 combines with J gene TRBJ2-3; D gene ambiguous. The CDR3 consists of 13 residues. In germline, CDR1 is LGHDT, CDR2 YNNKEL (reference sequence). V was clipped by 8 bases and J by 2 bases, with 11 bases between them. CDR3 bases: TGTGCCAGCTGGAGCCGATACACAGATACGCAGTATTTT. It yields the protein CASWSRYTDTQYF.

V is TRBV20-1 and J is TRBJ1-1; D unclear. The CDR3 length is 11 residues. V lost 1 base and J 4 bases, leaving 4 bases between the germline ends. Germline V gene data show CDR1 as DFQATT and CDR2 as SNEGSKA (reference sequence). The CDR3 DNA reads TGCAGTGCTAGAGGGGCCACTGAAGCTTTCTTT. Amino acids: CSARGATEAFF.

In this sample, this clonotype turned up a few times. The V and J genes are TRBV10-3 and TRBJ1-1; unclear D gene. The CDR3 contains 13 residues. CDR1 is ENHRY, CDR2 SYGVKD, per germline. V was shortened by 6 bases and J by 1 base, with 9 bases between the two germline ends. CDR3 nucleotides: TGTGCCATCAGGACGGACCAGAACACTGAAGCTTTCTTT. Amino acids: CAIRTDQNTEAFF.

This clonotype was detected only a few times. The chain couples TRBV12-3 or TRBV12-4 to TRBJ1-1; 7 bases are a match to TRBD1. The CDR3 spans 16 residues. With 6 bases clipped from V and 5 bases from J, the junction kept 15 bases outside the gene matches. In nucleotides, the CDR3 is TGTGCCAGCAGCCTGGAGGGGGCCGGTAGGAGGACTGAAGCTTTCTTT. This sequence encodes CASSLEGAGRRTEAFF.

This clonotype has a handful of counts. This chain uses TRBV6-5 with TRBJ2-3; 9 bases line up with TRBD2. The length of the CDR3 is 17 residues. V was clipped by 4 bases and J by 0 bases; unmatched bases: 8. Per germline, CDR1 MNHEY and CDR2 SVGAGI. CDR3 bases: TGTGCCAGCAGTTCGGGGCTAGCGGGGCCTAGCACAGATACGCAGTATTTT. The encoded protein is CASSSGLAGPSTDTQYF.

V usage is TRBV18 and J usage is TRBJ1-2; D is uncertain. CDR3 length: 15 residues. CDR1 and CDR2 from the germline V gene are KGHSH and LQKENI. Trimming left V 2 bases short and J 2 bases short, with 12 bases between. CDR3 in amino acids: CASSPVSVVNYGYTF. CDR3 bases: TGTGCCAGCTCACCAGTGTCGGTAGTCAACTATGGCTACACCTTC.

This chain connects TRBV6-5 to TRBJ1-6, with 9 bases that match TRBD1. CDR1 MNHEY and CDR2 SVGAGI come from the germline V gene. CDR3 size: 18 residues. V lost 0 bases, J lost 7 bases, and 10 bases stayed unmatched. The CDR3 DNA reads as TGTGCCAGCAGTTACTCTGGGGGGGCAGGGACAGGGAATTCACCCCTCCACTTT. Its translation is CASSYSGGAGTGNSPLHF.

The sample holds a few counts of this clonotype. J is TRBJ2-1 and V is TRBV20-1, with D possibly TRBD2 on 5 matching bases. CDR3 length equals 15 residues. CDR1 and CDR2 from the germline V gene are DFQATT and SNEGSKA (reference sequence). With 0 bases removed from V and 9 bases from J, the gap between germline ends came to 18 bases. For the CDR3, the DNA is TGCAGTGCTAGAGATCCCCGGCTAGCCTTCGGTGAGCAGTTCTTC. Amino acid sequence: CSARDPRLAFGEQFF.

The chain employs TRBV20-1 and TRBJ1-6; possibly TRBD1 for D (5 bases). This CDR3 region has 15 residues. V was shortened by 6 bases and J by 3 bases, with 15 bases between the two germline ends. Germline V gives CDR1 DFQATT, CDR2 SNEGSKA (reference sequence). Written as DNA, the CDR3 is TGCAGTGCCCCAAAACAACAGGTCTATAATTCACCCCTCCACTTT. Its protein is CSAPKQQVYNSPLHF.

This clonotype was seen a handful of times. As DNA, the CDR3 is TGTGCCAGTAGTATAGATCGGCCGCATCACCTGATCACAGATACGCAGTATTTT. Amino acid sequence: CASSIDRPHHLITDTQYF. The chain employs TRBV19 and TRBJ2-3, with D unclear. Trimming took off 0 bases at V and 2 bases at J, with 18 bases between the two ends. From germline, CDR1 is LNHDA and CDR2 SQIVND (reference sequence). CDR3 length: 18 amino acids.

The chain links TRBV12-3 or TRBV12-4 to TRBJ2-7; unclear D gene. The CDR3 length is 14 residues. Trimming took off 5 bases at V and 6 bases at J, with 17 bases between the two ends. The CDR3 DNA sequence: TGTGCCAGCAGTCGCTCCAGTTTGGAAGGCGAGCAGTACTTC. Its protein product is CASSRSSLEGEQYF.

This chain joins TRBV12-3 or TRBV12-4 and TRBJ2-1; perhaps TRBD1 as D (6 bases). This CDR3 is built from 17 residues. Trimming removed 4 bases from V and 1 base from J, with 17 bases in between. This chain's CDR3 is CASSWENRVGSYNEQFF. Written as DNA, the CDR3 is TGTGCCAGCAGTTGGGAGAACAGGGTTGGTTCCTACAATGAGCAGTTCTTC.

This chain links TRBV6-5 with TRBJ2-5, with D tentatively TRBD1 or TRBD2 (5 bases each). The DNA end favors TRBJ2-1, so the J call may be wrong. In germline, CDR1 is MNHEY, CDR2 SVGAGI. The CDR3 is 14 amino acids. In nucleotides, the CDR3 is TGTGCCAGCAGTTATCGTCGGGACCAGAATGAGCAGTTCTTC. This sequence encodes CASSYRRDQNEQFF.

A few counts support this clonotype. This chain connects TRBV10-3 to TRBJ1-1, with unresolved D. Trimming removed 6 bases from V and 7 bases from J, with 15 bases in between. In germline, CDR1 is ENHRY, CDR2 SYGVKD. The CDR3 spans 13 residues. The DNA for the CDR3 is TGTGCCATCAGCCGGCCCACTACTCTTGAAGCTTTCTTT. Protein product: CAISRPTTLEAFF.

The chain links TRBV2 to TRBJ1-1, with D perhaps TRBD1 (5 bases). The CDR3 contains 11 residues. Germline lookup yields CDR1 SNHLY and CDR2 FYNNEI. The V end lost 4 bases, the J end lost 7 bases, and 7 bases lay between the germline ends. The CDR3 nucleotides read TGTGCCAGCAGTGCTGACAGTGAAGCTTTCTTT. Translating it yields CASSADSEAFF.